The 25 T cell receptor beta chains below were found in one sample sequenced in a study of blood T cell repertoires in COVID-19 (dated by TCRdb to the early 2020s). Library prep was done by the immunoSEQ multiplex PCR assay. TCRdb took over this immuneACCESS table, retaining in-frame rearrangements with V and J assigned. Such tables are incomplete; in checked studies, under half of the missing clones stem from an unresolved V gene, and the remainder is unexplained. In all, the sample holds 95,000 to 120,000 clones, and more than 80% of those were seen once. The ten largest clonotypes hold 4.6% of the sample. Input material: peripheral blood. All receptors derive from a woman in her forties or fifties with acute or convalescent COVID-19.

The chain couples TRBV19 to TRBJ2-2; 10 bases agree with TRBD2. With 7 bases clipped from V and 4 bases from J, the junction kept 6 bases outside the gene matches. This CDR3 spans 15 amino acids. Looked up from germline, CDR1 is LNHDA and CDR2 is SQIVND (reference sequence). The CDR3 reads CASTLAGVSTGELFF. The CDR3 DNA follows: TGTGCCAGTACGCTAGCGGGGGTCTCCACCGGGGAGCTGTTTTTT.

This chain joins TRBV20-1 and TRBJ2-1; TRBD2 matches 13 bases. Germline values: CDR1 DFQATT, CDR2 SNEGSKA (reference sequence). V gave up 3 bases and J gave up 10 bases; unmatched junction bases: 12. The CDR3 covers 16 residues. Here the CDR3 reads CSASTSGGVHTGEQFF. The CDR3 DNA follows: TGCAGTGCTAGTACTAGCGGGGGGGTTCACACAGGAGAGCAGTTCTTC.

The chain carries TRBV7-9 and TRBJ2-7, with D possibly TRBD1 on 6 matching bases. The CDR3 spans 15 residues. V was cut by 2 bases and J by 4 bases, with 15 bases left in between. From germline, CDR1 is SEHNR and CDR2 FQNEAQ (reference sequence). This chain's CDR3 is CASSLPTGEGYEQYF. CDR3 nucleotide sequence: TGTGCCAGCAGCTTACCGACAGGAGAAGGTTACGAGCAGTACTTC.

This clone was recorded once. The V call is TRBV4-3, the J call TRBJ2-7; D not certain. The CDR3 has 13 residues. With 1 base removed from V and 4 bases from J, the gap between germline ends came to 8 bases. In germline, CDR1 is LGHNA, CDR2 YSLEER. The CDR3 coding sequence is TGCGCCAGCAGCCAAGTTGGAGAATACGAGCAGTACTTC. Protein sequence: CASSQVGEYEQYF.

The rearrangement joins TRBV10-2 to TRBJ1-5; the match to TRBD1 covers 7 bases. Looked up from germline, CDR1 is WSHSY and CDR2 is SAAADI. V lost 6 bases and J lost 4; bases outside the gene matches: 3. This CDR3 contains 13 residues. The CDR3 DNA reads TGCGCCAGCAGACCGACAGGGAATCAGCCCCAGCATTTT. It is translated as CASRPTGNQPQHF.

The chain has TRBV30 and TRBJ1-4, with D tentatively TRBD1 (6 bases). V was pared by 4 bases and J by 5 bases, with 17 bases between. CDR3 length: 15 residues. Germline values: CDR1 GTSNPN, CDR2 SVGIG (reference sequence). The DNA for the CDR3 is TGTGCCTGGACTCCGACAGGACGGCGGAATGAAAAACTGTTTTTT. The encoded protein is CAWTPTGRRNEKLFF.

The chain has TRBV7-9 and TRBJ1-2; possible D gene TRBD1, 5 bases. This CDR3 comprises 15 residues. Trimming stripped 2 bases from V and 3 bases from J, with 13 bases between. CDR1 is SEHNR and CDR2 is FQNEAQ in the germline V gene (reference sequence). CDR3 protein: CASSLSGVTDYGYTF. The DNA for the CDR3 is TGTGCCAGCAGCTTAAGTGGTGTGACAGACTATGGCTACACCTTC.

The chain combines TRBV7-8 with TRBJ1-1; possibly TRBD1 for D (5 bases). This CDR3 comprises 13 residues. CDR1 is SGHVS and CDR2 is FQNEAQ in the germline V gene. V gave up 6 bases and J gave up 5 bases, with 13 bases separating them. This chain's CDR3 is CASRQVGGTEAFF. The CDR3 DNA reads as TGTGCCAGCAGACAGGTGGGGGGGACTGAAGCTTTCTTT.

This clone came up a few times. The CDR3 region is CATSPGGSGKEKLFF. For the CDR3, the DNA is TGTGCCACCAGCCCCGGGGGTAGTGGCAAAGAAAAACTGTTTTTT. This chain joins TRBV15 and TRBJ1-4; possible D gene TRBD1, 5 bases. Trimming stripped 5 bases from V and 8 bases from J, with 18 bases between. The CDR3 covers 15 residues. Germline CDR1 and CDR2: LNHNV and YYDKDF (reference sequence).

The CDR3 protein is CASRGEGGYGSEQFF. The CDR3 DNA reads TGTGCCAGCAGGGGAGAAGGAGGGTATGGCAGTGAGCAGTTCTTC. V usage is TRBV6-5 and J usage is TRBJ2-1; the D gene is possibly TRBD2 (6 bases). Trimming took off 6 bases at V and 9 bases at J, with 21 bases between the two ends. This CDR3 contains 15 residues. The germline V gene has CDR1 MNHEY and CDR2 SVGAGI.

This clone appeared a single time. The rearrangement uses TRBV6-5 and TRBJ2-1, with D tentatively TRBD2 (5 bases). Per germline, CDR1 MNHEY and CDR2 SVGAGI. The CDR3 is 15 amino acids. Trimming pared 8 bases from V and 2 bases from J, leaving 16 bases between. CDR3 region: CASGRGLPTYNEQFF. CDR3 nucleotide sequence: TGTGCCAGCGGACGAGGGTTACCTACCTACAATGAGCAGTTCTTC.

This chain joins TRBV29-1 and TRBJ1-2, with D perhaps TRBD1 (6 bases). V was trimmed by 8 bases and J by 3 bases, leaving 19 bases between them. This CDR3 spans 14 amino acids. Germline CDR1 SQVTM, CDR2 ANQGSEA. The CDR3 reads CSTEGGFPDYGYTF. DNA for the CDR3: TGCAGCACCGAAGGGGGTTTCCCAGACTATGGCTACACCTTC. The full variable domain, rest sourced from reference TRBV29-1 and TRBJ1-2, is SAVISQKPSRDICQRGTSLTIQCQVDSQVTMMFWYRQQPGQSLTLIATANQGSEATYESGFVIDKFPISRPNLTFSTLTVSNMSPEDSSIYLCSTEGGFPDYGYTFGSGTRLTVV.

The V call is TRBV6-5, the J call TRBJ1-5; perhaps TRBD1 as D (6 bases). This CDR3 is built from 11 residues. Per germline, CDR1 MNHEY and CDR2 SVGAGI. The CDR3 DNA follows: TGTGTGACAGGCCCAAATCAGCCCCAGCATTTT. Translation: CVTGPNQPQHF.

The rearrangement links TRBV4-3 to TRBJ2-1, with 9 positions matching TRBD1. The CDR3 totals 15 residues. From germline, CDR1 is LGHNA and CDR2 YSLEER. V lost 1 base to trimming and J lost 8 bases; unmatched junction nucleotides: 6. The CDR3 sequence is CASSQVGQGIYEQFF. CDR3 nucleotides: TGCGCCAGCAGCCAAGTGGGACAGGGAATATATGAGCAGTTCTTC.

The rearrangement links TRBV18 to TRBJ2-3; D possibly corresponds to TRBD1 (6 bases). CDR1 and CDR2 from the germline V gene are KGHSH and LQKENI. The CDR3 is 16 amino acids. V was shortened by 0 bases and J by 2 bases, with 12 bases between the two germline ends. The DNA for the CDR3 is TGTGCCAGCTCACCACCCAGGACAGCTAACACAGATACGCAGTATTTT. This translates into CASSPPRTANTDTQYF.

This clone was detected only once. The chain combines TRBV5-4 with TRBJ1-5; TRBD1 might be the D (6 bases). This CDR3 contains 14 residues. CDR1 is SGHNT, CDR2 YYREEE, per germline (reference sequence). V was cut by 0 bases and J by 6 bases, with 10 bases left in between. The CDR3 here is CASSLGTGSQPQHF. The CDR3 coding sequence is TGTGCCAGCAGCTTGGGTACAGGGAGTCAGCCCCAGCATTTT.

The CDR3 sequence: CASSIGGGTGNQPQHF. DNA for the CDR3: TGTGCCAGCTCAATCGGGGGGGGAACGGGCAATCAGCCCCAGCATTTT. The rearrangement links TRBV18 to TRBJ1-5; TRBD1 might be the D (5 bases). Trimming took off 5 bases at V and 2 bases at J, with 16 bases between the two ends. The CDR3 is 16 residues long. Germline values: CDR1 KGHSH, CDR2 LQKENI. Full variable domain (outside the CDR3, taken from reference TRBV18 and TRBJ1-5): NAGVMQNPRHLVRRRGQEARLRCSPMKGHSHVYWYRQLPEEGLKFMVYLQKENIIDESGMPKERFSAEFPKEGPSILRIQQVVRGDSAAYFCASSIGGGTGNQPQHFGDGTRLSIL.

The gene calls are TRBV6-5 and TRBJ2-7, with 12 bases that match TRBD2. CDR1 and CDR2 (germline): MNHEY, SVGAGI. V was pared by 2 bases and J by 4 bases, with 3 bases of the junction left unmatched. The CDR3 length is 15 residues. The CDR3 protein is CASSYEGLAGYEQYF. The CDR3 coding sequence is TGTGCCAGCAGTTACGAGGGACTAGCGGGTTACGAGCAGTACTTC.

The chain is built from TRBV4-1 and TRBJ1-4; D might be TRBD1 (5 bases). V lost 6 bases and J lost 9, with 26 bases in between. The CDR3 is 17 amino acids. Per germline, CDR1 MGHRA and CDR2 YSYEKL. CDR3 amino acids: CASRKQERRGGDKKLFF. In nucleotides, the CDR3 is TGCGCCAGCAGAAAACAGGAGAGACGCGGAGGGGATAAAAAACTGTTTTTT.

The rearrangement joins TRBV19 to TRBJ1-5, with 7 nucleotides matching TRBD1. V lost 4 bases and J lost 5; bases outside the gene matches: 8. This CDR3 region has 15 residues. The germline V gene has CDR1 LNHDA and CDR2 SQIVND (reference sequence). The CDR3 DNA sequence: TGTGCCAGTAGTACAGGGGGTTTTGAGGATCAGCCCCAGCATTTT. It encodes CASSTGGFEDQPQHF.

The chain couples TRBV13 to TRBJ1-2; D perhaps matches TRBD1 (6 bases). Germline V lookup: CDR1 PRHDT, CDR2 FYEKMQ (reference sequence). With 6 bases removed from V and 4 bases from J, the gap between germline ends came to 21 bases. The CDR3 length is 16 residues. CDR3 nucleotide sequence: TGTGCCAGCAGATCCTCCGAGGCAGGGGAAGTCTATGGCTACACCTTC. It is translated as CASRSSEAGEVYGYTF.

The genes are TRBV10-3 and TRBJ1-1, with D tentatively TRBD1 (5 bases). The CDR3 consists of 12 residues. Trimming removed 8 bases at V and 5 bases at J, with 12 bases between. Germline V gene sequence: CDR1 ENHRY, CDR2 SYGVKD. CDR3 sequence: CAIGGDLTEAFF. The CDR3 region has the DNA TGTGCCATCGGGGGGGACTTGACTGAAGCTTTCTTT.

The chain links TRBV9 to TRBJ1-3, with a weak D call TRBD1 (6 bases). The CDR3 totals 17 residues. Trimming pared 4 bases from V and 0 bases from J, leaving 17 bases between. Germline V gene lookup returns CDR1 SGDLS and CDR2 YYNGEE. CDR3 in amino acids: CASSIGQIKNSGNTIYF. CDR3 bases: TGTGCCAGCAGCATCGGACAGATTAAGAACTCTGGAAACACCATATATTTT.

The chain is built from TRBV11-2 and TRBJ2-5; 8 bases are a match to TRBD2. Germline values: CDR1 SGHAT, CDR2 FQNNGV. J was trimmed by 6 bases and V by 5 bases; bases with no gene match: 11. This CDR3 has 15 amino acids. The CDR3 loop is CASSPQLSGGQTQYF. Here the CDR3 DNA reads TGTGCCAGCAGCCCGCAACTGAGCGGGGGCCAGACCCAGTACTTC. The whole variable domain, remainder taken from reference TRBV11-2 and TRBJ2-5, is EAGVAQSPRYKIIEKRQSVAFWCNPISGHATLYWYQQILGQGPKLLIQFQNNGVVDDSQLPKDRFSAERLKGVDSTLKIQPAKLEDSAVYLCASSPQLSGGQTQYFGPGTRLLVL.

The chain combines TRBV7-3 with TRBJ1-1; 10 bases are shared with TRBD1. The junction had 0 bases not matched to a gene; V was cut back by 4 bases and J by 1 base. The CDR3 loop spans 14 amino acids. Looked up from germline, CDR1 is SGHTA and CDR2 is FQGTGA. Here the CDR3 reads CASSWDRGNTEAFF. CDR3 coding DNA: TGTGCCAGCAGCTGGGACAGGGGGAACACTGAAGCTTTCTTT.